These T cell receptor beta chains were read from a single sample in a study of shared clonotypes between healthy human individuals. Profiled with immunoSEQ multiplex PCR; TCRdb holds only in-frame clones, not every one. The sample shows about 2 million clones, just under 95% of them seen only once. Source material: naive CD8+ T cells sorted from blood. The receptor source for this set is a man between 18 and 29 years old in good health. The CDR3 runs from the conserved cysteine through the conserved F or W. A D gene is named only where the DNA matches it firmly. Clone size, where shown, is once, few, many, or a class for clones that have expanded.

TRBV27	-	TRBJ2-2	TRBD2	TGTGCCAGCAGTTTAAGGGGACTAGCGGGAATCTCCGGGGAGCTGTTTTTT	CASSLRGLAGISGELFF
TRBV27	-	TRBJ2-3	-	TGTGCCAGCAGCCCGGGACTGCCCCTTCAGCGCGATACGCAGTATTTT	CASSPGLPLQRDTQYF
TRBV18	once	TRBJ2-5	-	TGTGCCAGCTCACCCGACCCCTTACCCCAGTACTTC	CASSPDPLPQYF
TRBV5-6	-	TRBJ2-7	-	TGTGCCAGCACAAAAACAGGGTACGAGCAGTACTTC	CASTKTGYEQYF
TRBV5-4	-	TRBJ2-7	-	TGTGCCAGCAGCTCATTACCGGGGGAGCAGTACTTC	CASSSLPGEQYF
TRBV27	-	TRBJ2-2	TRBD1	TGTGCCAGCAGTCTTTTTGTAGGGGGCCAGAACACCGGGGAGCTGTTTTTT	CASSLFVGGQNTGELFF
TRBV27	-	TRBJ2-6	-	TGTGCCAGCAGCCTACTCGGGGGAACCGGGGCCAACGTCCTGACTTTC	CASSLLGGTGANVLTF
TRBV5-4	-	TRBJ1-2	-	TGTGCCAGCAGCTTGCCGGGGATTGAGAGCTACACCTTC	CASSLPGIESYTF
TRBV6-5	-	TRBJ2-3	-	TGTGCCAGCGGCCCCGCAGATACGCAGTATTTT	CASGPADTQYF
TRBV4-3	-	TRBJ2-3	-	TGCGCCAGCAGCCAAGGGCCAGCGGATAGCACAGATACGCAGTATTTT	CASSQGPADSTDTQYF
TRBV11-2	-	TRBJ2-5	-	TGTGCCAGCAGCTTAGTAGGGGTCAAGGAGACCCAGTACTTC	CASSLVGVKETQYF
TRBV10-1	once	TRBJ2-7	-	TGCGCCAGCAATCCAGGGGTCGGCCACGAGCAGTACTTC	CASNPGVGHEQYF
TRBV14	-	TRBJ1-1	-	TGTGCCAGCAGCCAACCAGGATTGAACACTGAAGCTTTCTTT	CASSQPGLNTEAFF
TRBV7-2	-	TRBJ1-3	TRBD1	TGTGCCAGCAGCTTCGACAGGGGAGCTGGAAACACCATATATTTT	CASSFDRGAGNTIYF
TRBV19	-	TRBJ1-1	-	TGTGCCAGCACAGGGTGGGGGTTGAACACTGAAGCTTTCTTT	CASTGWGLNTEAFF
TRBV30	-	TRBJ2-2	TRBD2	TGTGCCTGGAGCGGCCTGACTAGCGGGGGGACGAACACCGGGGAGCTGTTTTTT	CAWSGLTSGGTNTGELFF
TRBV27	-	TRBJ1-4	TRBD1	TGTGCCAGCAGTTTAGGACCCGGGACAGCTAATGAAAAACTGTTTTTT	CASSLGPGTANEKLFF
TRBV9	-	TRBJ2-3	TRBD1	TGTGCCAGCAGCGTGACCCCCGGGACAGGCACAGATACGCAGTATTTT	CASSVTPGTGTDTQYF
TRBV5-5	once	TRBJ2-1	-	TGTGCCAGCAGCTGGGACGTTCCCCTGGGGCATGAGCAGTTCTTC	CASSWDVPLGHEQFF
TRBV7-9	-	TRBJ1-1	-	TGTGCCAGCAGCTTAGTTGGGGGAAGGGGCACTGAAGCTTTCTTT	CASSLVGGRGTEAFF